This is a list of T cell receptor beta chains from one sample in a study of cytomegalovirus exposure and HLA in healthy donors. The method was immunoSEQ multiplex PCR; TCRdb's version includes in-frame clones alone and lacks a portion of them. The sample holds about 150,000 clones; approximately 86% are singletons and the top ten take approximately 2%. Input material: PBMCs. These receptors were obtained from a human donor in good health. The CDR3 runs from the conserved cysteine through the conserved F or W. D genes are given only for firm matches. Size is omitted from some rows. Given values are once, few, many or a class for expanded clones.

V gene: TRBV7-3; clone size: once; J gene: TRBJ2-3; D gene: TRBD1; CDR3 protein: CASSLRDSPLGTQYF; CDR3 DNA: TGTGCCAGCAGCTTACGGGACAGTCCGCTAGGAACGCAGTATTTT
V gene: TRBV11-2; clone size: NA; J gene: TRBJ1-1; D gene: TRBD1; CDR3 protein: CASSSDRAGTEAFF; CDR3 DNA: TGTGCCAGCAGCTCGGACAGGGCAGGCACTGAAGCTTTCTTT
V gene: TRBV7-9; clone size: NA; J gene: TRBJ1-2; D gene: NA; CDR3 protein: CASSLGREMYGYTF; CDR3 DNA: TGTGCCAGCAGCTTAGGGAGGGAAATGTATGGCTACACCTTC
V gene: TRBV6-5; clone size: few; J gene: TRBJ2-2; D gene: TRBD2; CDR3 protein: CASSRGGRNTGELFF; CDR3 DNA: TGTGCCAGCAGTCGCGGGGGGCGAAACACCGGGGAGCTGTTTTTT
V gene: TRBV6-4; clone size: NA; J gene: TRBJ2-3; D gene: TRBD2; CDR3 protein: CASSVTSGSHYTQYF; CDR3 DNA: TGTGCCAGCAGCGTGACTAGCGGGTCACACTATACGCAGTATTTT
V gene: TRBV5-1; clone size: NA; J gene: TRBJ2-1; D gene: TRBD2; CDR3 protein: CASSLGRGAQYNEQFF; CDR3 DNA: TGCGCCAGCAGCTTGGGGCGGGGGGCACAATACAATGAGCAGTTCTTC
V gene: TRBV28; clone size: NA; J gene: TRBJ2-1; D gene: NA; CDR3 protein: CATSRPGIEHDNEQFF; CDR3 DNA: TGTGCCACCTCTAGACCCGGCATCGAGCACGACAATGAGCAGTTCTTC
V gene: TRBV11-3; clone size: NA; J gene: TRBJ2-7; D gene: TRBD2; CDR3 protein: CASSPTSGSYEQYF; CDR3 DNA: TGTGCCAGCAGCCCGACTAGCGGGAGTTACGAGCAGTACTTC
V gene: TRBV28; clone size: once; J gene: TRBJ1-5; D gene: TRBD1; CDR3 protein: CASSFWDREDQPQHF; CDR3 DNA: TGTGCCAGCAGTTTCTGGGACAGGGAAGATCAGCCCCAGCATTTT
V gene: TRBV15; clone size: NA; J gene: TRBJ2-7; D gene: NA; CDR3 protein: CATSREGEAREQYF; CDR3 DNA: TGTGCCACCAGCAGAGAGGGGGAGGCCCGTGAGCAGTACTTC
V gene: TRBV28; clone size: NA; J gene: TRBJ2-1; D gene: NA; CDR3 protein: CASRTRATYNEQFF; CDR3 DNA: TGTGCCAGCAGGACGCGGGCTACCTACAATGAGCAGTTCTTC
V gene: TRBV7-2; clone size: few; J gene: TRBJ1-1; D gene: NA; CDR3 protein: CASSLDKVLRGAAEAFF; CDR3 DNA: TGTGCCAGCAGCCTCGACAAAGTTCTGCGCGGGGCCGCTGAAGCTTTCTTT
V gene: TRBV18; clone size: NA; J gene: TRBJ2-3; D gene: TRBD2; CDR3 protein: CASSPGWSSGGGTDTQYF; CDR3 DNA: TGTGCCAGCTCCCCCGGCTGGTCGAGCGGGGGCGGCACAGATACGCAGTATTTT
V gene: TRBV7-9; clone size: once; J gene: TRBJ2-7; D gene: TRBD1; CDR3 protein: CASRYEGQGAGEQYF; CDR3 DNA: TGTGCCAGCAGGTACGAAGGACAGGGGGCCGGGGAGCAGTACTTC
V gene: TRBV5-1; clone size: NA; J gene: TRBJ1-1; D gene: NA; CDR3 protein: CASSPSSTGLNTEAFF; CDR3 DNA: TGCGCCAGCAGCCCCTCCTCCACAGGTTTGAACACTGAAGCTTTCTTT
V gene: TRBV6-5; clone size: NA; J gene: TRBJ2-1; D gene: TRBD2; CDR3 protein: CASSYSGGLWNEQFF; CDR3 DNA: TGTGCCAGCAGTTATAGCGGGGGCCTCTGGAATGAGCAGTTCTTC
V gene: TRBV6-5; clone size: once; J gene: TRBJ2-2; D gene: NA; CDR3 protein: CASSYSQTNTGELFF; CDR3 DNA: TGTGCCAGCAGTTACTCGCAGACGAACACCGGGGAGCTGTTTTTT
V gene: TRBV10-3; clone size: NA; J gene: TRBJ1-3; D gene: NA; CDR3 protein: CAISDFRLGRGSSGNTIYF; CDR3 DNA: TGTGCCATCAGTGACTTTAGGCTGGGGCGCGGATCCTCTGGAAACACCATATATTTT
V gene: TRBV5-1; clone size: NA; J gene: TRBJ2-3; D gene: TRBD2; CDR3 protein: CASSYLKREGGDTQYF; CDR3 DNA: TGCGCCAGCAGCTACCTTAAACGGGAGGGTGGTGATACGCAGTATTTT
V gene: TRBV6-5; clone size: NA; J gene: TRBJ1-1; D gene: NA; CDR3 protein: CASSYRGEAFF; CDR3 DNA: TGTGCCAGCAGTTACAGGGGAGAAGCTTTCTTT
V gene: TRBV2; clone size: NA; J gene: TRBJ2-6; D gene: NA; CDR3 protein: CASSDPGDSGANVLTF; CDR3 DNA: TGTGCCAGCAGTGACCCGGGGGACTCTGGGGCCAACGTCCTGACTTTC
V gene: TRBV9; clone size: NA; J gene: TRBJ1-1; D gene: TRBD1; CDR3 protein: CASSPQGAGTEAFF; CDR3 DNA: TGTGCCAGCAGCCCACAGGGGGCGGGCACTGAAGCTTTCTTT
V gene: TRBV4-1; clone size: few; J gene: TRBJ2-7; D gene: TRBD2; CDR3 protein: CASSQASGDYEQYF; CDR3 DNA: TGCGCCAGCAGCCAGGCTAGCGGGGACTACGAGCAGTACTTC
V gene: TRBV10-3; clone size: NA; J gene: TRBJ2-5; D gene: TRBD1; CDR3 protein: CATSQRTGGGETQYF; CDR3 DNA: TGTGCCACTTCACAGAGGACAGGGGGCGGGGAGACCCAGTACTTC
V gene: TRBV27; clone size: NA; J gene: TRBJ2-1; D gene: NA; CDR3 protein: CASRPTGTPYNEQFF; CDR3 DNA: TGTGCCAGCAGACCTACCGGGACTCCCTACAATGAGCAGTTCTTC
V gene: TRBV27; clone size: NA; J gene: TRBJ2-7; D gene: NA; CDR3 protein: CASRKLGSVYEQYF; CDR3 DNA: TGTGCCAGCAGAAAACTAGGGTCGGTCTACGAGCAGTACTTC
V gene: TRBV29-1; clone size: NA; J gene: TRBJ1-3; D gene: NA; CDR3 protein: CSVEGSSGNTIYF; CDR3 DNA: TGCAGCGTTGAGGGGAGCTCTGGAAACACCATATATTTT
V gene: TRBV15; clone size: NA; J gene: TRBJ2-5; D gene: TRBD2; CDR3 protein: CATSRVGGYQETQYF; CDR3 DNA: TGTGCCACCAGCAGGGTCGGGGGGTACCAAGAGACCCAGTACTTC
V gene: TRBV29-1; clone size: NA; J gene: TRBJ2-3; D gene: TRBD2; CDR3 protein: CSVEDDSLGGGGDTQYF; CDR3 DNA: TGCAGCGTTGAAGATGATAGTCTGGGGGGGGGAGGCGATACGCAGTATTTT
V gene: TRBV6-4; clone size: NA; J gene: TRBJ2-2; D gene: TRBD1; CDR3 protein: CASARDRDTGELFF; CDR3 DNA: TGTGCCAGCGCCCGGGACAGAGACACCGGGGAGCTGTTTTTT
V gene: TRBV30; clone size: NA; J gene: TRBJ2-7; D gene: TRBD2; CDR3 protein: CAWSVTSGSSEQYF; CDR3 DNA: TGTGCCTGGAGTGTGACTAGCGGTTCTAGCGAGCAGTACTTC
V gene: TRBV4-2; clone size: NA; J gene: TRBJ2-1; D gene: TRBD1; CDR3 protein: CASSQDTAGGGDNEQFF; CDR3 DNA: TGTGCCAGCAGCCAAGACACTGCAGGGGGTGGGGACAATGAGCAGTTCTTC
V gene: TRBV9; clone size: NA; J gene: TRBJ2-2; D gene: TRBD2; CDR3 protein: CASTPGRGTGELFF; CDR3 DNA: TGTGCCAGCACCCCCGGGAGGGGCACCGGGGAGCTGTTTTTT
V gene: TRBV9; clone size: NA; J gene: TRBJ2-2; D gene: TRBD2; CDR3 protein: CASSVAIGLAGSTGELFF; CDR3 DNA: TGTGCCAGCAGCGTAGCAATAGGACTAGCGGGGAGCACCGGGGAGCTGTTTTTT
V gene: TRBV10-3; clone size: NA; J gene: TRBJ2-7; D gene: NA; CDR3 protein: CAISESQIKMTALDEQYF; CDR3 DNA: TGTGCCATCAGTGAGTCACAAATAAAGATGACAGCACTGGACGAGCAGTACTTC
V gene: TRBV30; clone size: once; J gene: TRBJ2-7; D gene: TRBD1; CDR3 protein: CARDLKDRGPYEQYF; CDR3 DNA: TGTGCCCGCGACCTAAAAGACAGGGGGCCCTACGAGCAGTACTTC
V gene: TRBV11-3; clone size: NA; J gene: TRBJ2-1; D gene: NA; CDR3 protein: CASSLDLRGNEQFF; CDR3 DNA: TGTGCCAGCAGCTTAGATCTAAGAGGGAATGAGCAGTTCTTC
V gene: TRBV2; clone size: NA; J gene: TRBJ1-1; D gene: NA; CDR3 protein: CASSDQQANTEAFF; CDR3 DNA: TGTGCCAGCAGTGATCAACAGGCAAACACTGAAGCTTTCTTT
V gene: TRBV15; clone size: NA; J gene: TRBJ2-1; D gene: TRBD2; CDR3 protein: CATSPGGSSYNEQFF; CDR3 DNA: TGTGCCACCAGCCCGGGGGGAAGCTCCTACAATGAGCAGTTCTTC
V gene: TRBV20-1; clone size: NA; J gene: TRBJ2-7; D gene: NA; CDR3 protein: CSASGAYEQYF; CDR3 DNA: TGCAGTGCTAGCGGGGCCTACGAGCAGTACTTC
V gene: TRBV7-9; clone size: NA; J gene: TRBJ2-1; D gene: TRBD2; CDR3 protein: CASSFPSGQYEQFF; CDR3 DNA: TGTGCCAGCAGCTTTCCTAGCGGACAATATGAGCAGTTCTTC
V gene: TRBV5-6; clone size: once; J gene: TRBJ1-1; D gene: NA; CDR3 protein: CASSPGVGRKHTEAFF; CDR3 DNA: TGTGCCAGCAGCCCCGGGGTTGGACGGAAACACACTGAAGCTTTCTTT
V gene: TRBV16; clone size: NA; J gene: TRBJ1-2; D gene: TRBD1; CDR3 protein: CASSQLGQGTYGYTF; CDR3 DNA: TGTGCCAGCAGCCAATTAGGACAGGGCACCTATGGCTACACCTTC
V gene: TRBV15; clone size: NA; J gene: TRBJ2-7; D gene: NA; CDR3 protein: CATSRGEGYEQYF; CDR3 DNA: TGTGCCACCAGCAGGGGAGAGGGTTACGAGCAGTACTTC
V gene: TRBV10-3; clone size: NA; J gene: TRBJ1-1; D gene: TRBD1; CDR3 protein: CATPCRRTGKVNTEAFF; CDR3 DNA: TGTGCCACGCCCTGTAGGCGGACAGGGAAAGTTAACACTGAAGCTTTCTTT
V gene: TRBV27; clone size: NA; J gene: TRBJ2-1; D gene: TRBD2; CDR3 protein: CASSLRLADYNEQFF; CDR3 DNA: TGTGCCAGCAGTTTACGGCTAGCGGATTACAATGAGCAGTTCTTC
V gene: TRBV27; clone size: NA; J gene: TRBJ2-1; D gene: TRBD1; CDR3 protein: CASSRTGWRRNSYNEQFF; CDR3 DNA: TGTGCCAGCAGTCGGACAGGGTGGAGGCGTAACTCCTACAATGAGCAGTTCTTC
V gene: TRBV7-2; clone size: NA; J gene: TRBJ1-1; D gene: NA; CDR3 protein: CASSLILNRDVSGTEAFF; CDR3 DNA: TGTGCCAGCAGCTTAATACTCAATCGGGATGTAAGCGGCACTGAAGCTTTCTTT
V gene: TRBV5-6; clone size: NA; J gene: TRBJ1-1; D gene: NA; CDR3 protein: CASSLGPAGAFF; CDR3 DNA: TGTGCCAGCAGCTTGGGTCCCGCAGGAGCTTTCTTT
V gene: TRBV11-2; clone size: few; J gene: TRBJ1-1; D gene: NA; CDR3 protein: CASSPGDVQGAFF; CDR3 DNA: TGTGCCAGCAGCCCTGGAGACGTTCAGGGAGCTTTCTTT
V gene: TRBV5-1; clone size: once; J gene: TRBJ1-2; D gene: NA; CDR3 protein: CASSLVQGYGYTF; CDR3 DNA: TGCGCCAGCAGCTTGGTCCAGGGCTATGGCTACACCTTC
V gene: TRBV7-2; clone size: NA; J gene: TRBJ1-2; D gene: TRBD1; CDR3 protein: CASSFGTGGNYGYTF; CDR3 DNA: TGTGCCAGCAGCTTCGGGACAGGGGGCAACTATGGCTACACCTTC
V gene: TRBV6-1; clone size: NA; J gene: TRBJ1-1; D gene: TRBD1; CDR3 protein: CASQTGQPGNTEAFF; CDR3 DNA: TGTGCCAGTCAGACAGGGCAGCCGGGGAACACTGAAGCTTTCTTT
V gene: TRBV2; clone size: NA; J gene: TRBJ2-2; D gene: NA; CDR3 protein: CASSGPPNRANTGELFF; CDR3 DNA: TGTGCCAGCAGTGGACCCCCGAACAGAGCGAACACCGGGGAGCTGTTTTTT
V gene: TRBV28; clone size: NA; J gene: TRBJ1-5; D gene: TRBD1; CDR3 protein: CASSWTGLSNQPQHF; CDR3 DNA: TGTGCCAGCAGTTGGACAGGGCTGAGCAATCAGCCCCAGCATTTT